A selection of T cell receptor beta chains follows, all from one sample in a study of OX40 agonist ivuxolimab in advanced cancers. Sequencing used immunoSEQ multiplex PCR; TCRdb keeps in-frame clones, though not all of them. The profile shows approximately 66,000 clones, 75% to 90% of them singletons. The material sequenced was CD4+ or CD8+ T cells sorted from blood, taken in a trial of the OX40 agonist ivuxolimab. These receptors originate from an adult with an advanced solid tumor such as melanoma, head and neck, liver or kidney cancer. CDR3s include the opening cysteine and the closing phenylalanine or tryptophan. D genes are given only for firm matches. Expanded clones get a size class; other rows say once, few or many, or leave the size out.

clone_size: few; d_call: .; v_call: TRBV19; j_call: TRBJ2-5; cdr3_nt: TGTGCCAGTAGTAACCTAAAGCGGAGCCAAGAGACCCAGTACTTC; cdr3_aa: CASSNLKRSQETQYF
clone_size: .; d_call: TRBD2; v_call: TRBV2; j_call: TRBJ2-1; cdr3_nt: TGTGCCGGATTGGCGGGGGGGCACGGTGAGCAGTTCTTC; cdr3_aa: CAGLAGGHGEQFF
clone_size: .; d_call: .; v_call: TRBV6-1; j_call: TRBJ2-2; cdr3_nt: TGTGCCAGCAGTTCGACAGACACCGGGGAGCTGTTTTTT; cdr3_aa: CASSSTDTGELFF
clone_size: .; d_call: .; v_call: TRBV6-4; j_call: TRBJ1-5; cdr3_nt: TGTGCCAGCAGCCCGGGACTCAATCAGCCCCAGCATTTT; cdr3_aa: CASSPGLNQPQHF
clone_size: .; d_call: .; v_call: TRBV7-8; j_call: TRBJ1-5; cdr3_nt: TGTGCCAGCAGGTTGACAGGTGGGAACAATCAGCCCCAGCATTTT; cdr3_aa: CASRLTGGNNQPQHF
clone_size: .; d_call: .; v_call: TRBV21-1; j_call: TRBJ2-1; cdr3_nt: TGTGCCAGCAGCAAATATGGGGCTAGCGGGAGGGCCCGCTCCTACAATGAGCAGTTCTTC; cdr3_aa: CASSKYGASGRARSYNEQFF
clone_size: .; d_call: TRBD1; v_call: TRBV11-2; j_call: TRBJ1-4; cdr3_nt: TGTGCCAGCAGCTCTCAACCGGGGACAGGGGGTGAAAAACTGTTTTTT; cdr3_aa: CASSSQPGTGGEKLFF
clone_size: .; d_call: .; v_call: TRBV30; j_call: TRBJ2-1; cdr3_nt: TGTGCCTGGAGTTTTAGTGGGAATGGAGATGAGCAGTTCTTC; cdr3_aa: CAWSFSGNGDEQFF
clone_size: .; d_call: .; v_call: TRBV25-1; j_call: TRBJ2-2; cdr3_nt: TGTGCCAGCAGCGAACTCTCAACTGTCGCGGGGAACACCGGGGAGCTGTTTTTT; cdr3_aa: CASSELSTVAGNTGELFF
clone_size: .; d_call: .; v_call: TRBV27; j_call: TRBJ1-2; cdr3_nt: TGTGCCAGCAGTTTTTCGATTGGACTGAGTAACTATGGCTACACCTTC; cdr3_aa: CASSFSIGLSNYGYTF
clone_size: .; d_call: .; v_call: TRBV7-6; j_call: TRBJ2-1; cdr3_nt: TGTGCCAGCAGCTTGTTTGGGAATGAGCAGTTCTTC; cdr3_aa: CASSLFGNEQFF
clone_size: .; d_call: .; v_call: TRBV19; j_call: TRBJ2-7; cdr3_nt: TGTGCCAGTAGTCAGGACGAAGATCACTACGAGCAGTACTTC; cdr3_aa: CASSQDEDHYEQYF
clone_size: once; d_call: .; v_call: TRBV28; j_call: TRBJ2-7; cdr3_nt: TGTGCCAGCAGTTTTAGGGGAATTCGGTCCTACGAGCAGTACTTC; cdr3_aa: CASSFRGIRSYEQYF
clone_size: .; d_call: .; v_call: TRBV7-8; j_call: TRBJ1-5; cdr3_nt: TGTGCCAGCAGCCCAACTAATCAGCCCCAGCATTTT; cdr3_aa: CASSPTNQPQHF